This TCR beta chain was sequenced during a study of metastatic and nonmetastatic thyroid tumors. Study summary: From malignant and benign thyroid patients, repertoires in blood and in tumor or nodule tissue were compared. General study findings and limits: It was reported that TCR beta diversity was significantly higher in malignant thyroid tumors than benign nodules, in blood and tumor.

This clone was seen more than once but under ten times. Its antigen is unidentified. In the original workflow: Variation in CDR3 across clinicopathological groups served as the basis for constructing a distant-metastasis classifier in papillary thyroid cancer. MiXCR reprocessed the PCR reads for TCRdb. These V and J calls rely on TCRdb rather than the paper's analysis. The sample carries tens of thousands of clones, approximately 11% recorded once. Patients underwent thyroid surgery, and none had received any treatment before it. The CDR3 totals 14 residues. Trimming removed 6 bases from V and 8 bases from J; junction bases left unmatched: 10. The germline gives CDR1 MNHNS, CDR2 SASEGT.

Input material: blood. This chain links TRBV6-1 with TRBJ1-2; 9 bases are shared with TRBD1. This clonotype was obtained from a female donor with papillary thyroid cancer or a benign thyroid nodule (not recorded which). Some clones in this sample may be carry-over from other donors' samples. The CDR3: CASSSGQGIWGYTF. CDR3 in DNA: TGTGCCAGCAGCTCGGGACAGGGTATATGGGGCTACACCTTC.